This TCR beta chain was recorded in a study of memory CD4+ T cells and cytomegalovirus serostatus. Study at large: Of the healthy Belgian adults, nine or ten were CMV seropositive and 24 seronegative.

Germline CDR1 is KGHSH and CDR2 is LQKENI. The CDR3 has 15 residues. Deletions cut 4 bases from V and 0 bases from J, with 7 bases between. Single viable CD3+CD4+CD8-CD45RO+ cells were sorted as the memory CD4+ T cells. Total CD4+ T cells were enriched by CD4 positive selection. The study, taken as a whole, reports: Suggested: most of the CMV-linked TCR signature lies in CD4+ memory cells.

Here immunoSEQ multiplex PCR was the method, and the copy in TCRdb shows in-frame clones only, minus some. The repertoire holds 40,000 to 55,000 clones, with around 83% as singletons. For this clone: Its specificity is not known.

The J gene is TRBJ2-6, the V gene TRBV18; no clear D. The sequence derives from an adult in good health and CMV-seropositive. Specimen: memory CD4+ T cells from blood. CDR3 sequence reads: CASSLKNSGANVLTF. The CDR3 DNA reads as TGTGCCAGCTCACTGAAGAACTCTGGGGCCAACGTCCTGACTTTC.